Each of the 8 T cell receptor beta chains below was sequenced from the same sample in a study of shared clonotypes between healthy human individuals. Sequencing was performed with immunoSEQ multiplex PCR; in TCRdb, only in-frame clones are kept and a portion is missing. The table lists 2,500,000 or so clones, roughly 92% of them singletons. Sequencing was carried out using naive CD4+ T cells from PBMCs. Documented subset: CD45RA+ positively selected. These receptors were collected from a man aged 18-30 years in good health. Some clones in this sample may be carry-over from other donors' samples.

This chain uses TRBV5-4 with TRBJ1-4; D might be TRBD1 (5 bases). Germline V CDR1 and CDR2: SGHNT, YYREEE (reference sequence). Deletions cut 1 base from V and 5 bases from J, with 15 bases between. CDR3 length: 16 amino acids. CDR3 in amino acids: CASSLFDGTANEKLFF. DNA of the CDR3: TGTGCCAGCAGCTTGTTTGACGGGACTGCGAATGAAAAACTGTTTTTT. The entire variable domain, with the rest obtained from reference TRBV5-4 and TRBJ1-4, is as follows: ETGVTQSPTHLIKTRGQQVTLRCSSQSGHNTVSWYQQALGQGPQFIFQYYREEENGRGNFPPRFSGLQFPNYSSELNVNALELDDSALYLCASSLFDGTANEKLFFGSGTQLSVL.

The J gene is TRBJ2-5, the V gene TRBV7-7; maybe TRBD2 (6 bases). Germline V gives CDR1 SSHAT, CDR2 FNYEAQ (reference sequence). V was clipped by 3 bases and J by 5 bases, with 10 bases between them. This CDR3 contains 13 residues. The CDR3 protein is CASSFGSLETQYF. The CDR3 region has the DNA TGTGCCAGCAGCTTCGGGAGCTTGGAGACCCAGTACTTC.

CDR3 residues: CASYTQGNEQFF. Written as DNA, the CDR3 is TGTGCCAGCTATACTCAGGGCAATGAGCAGTTCTTC. This chain uses TRBV28 with TRBJ2-1; the D gene is possibly TRBD1 (5 bases). V shed 8 bases and J shed 6 bases, with 11 bases lying between them. This CDR3 contains 12 residues. Germline V gene data show CDR1 as MDHEN and CDR2 as SYDVKM. Drawing the rest from reference TRBV28 and TRBJ2-1, the complete variable domain is DVKVTQSSRYLVKRTGEKVFLECVQDMDHENMFWYRQDPGLGLRLIYFSYDVKMKEKGDIPEGYSVSREKKERFSLILESASTNQTSMYLCASYTQGNEQFFGPGTRLTVL.

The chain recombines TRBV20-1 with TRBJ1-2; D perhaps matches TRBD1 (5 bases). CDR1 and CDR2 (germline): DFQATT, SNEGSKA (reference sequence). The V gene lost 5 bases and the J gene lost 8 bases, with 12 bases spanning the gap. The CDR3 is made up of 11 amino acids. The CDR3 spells CSALDQGGYTF. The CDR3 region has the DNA TGCAGTGCTCTCGACCAGGGAGGCTACACCTTC.

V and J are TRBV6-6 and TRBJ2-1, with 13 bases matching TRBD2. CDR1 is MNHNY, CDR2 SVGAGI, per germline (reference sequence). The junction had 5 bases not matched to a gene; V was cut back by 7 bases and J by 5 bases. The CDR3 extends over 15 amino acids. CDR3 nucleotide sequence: TGTGCCAGCACCCAGGGACTAGCGGGGCACAATGAGCAGTTCTTC. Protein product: CASTQGLAGHNEQFF.

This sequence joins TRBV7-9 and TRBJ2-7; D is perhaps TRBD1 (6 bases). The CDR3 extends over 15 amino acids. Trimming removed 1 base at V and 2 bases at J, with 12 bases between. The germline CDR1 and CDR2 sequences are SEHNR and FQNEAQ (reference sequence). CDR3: CASSLGAGATYEQYF. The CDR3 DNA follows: TGTGCCAGCAGCTTAGGGGCAGGGGCCACCTACGAGCAGTACTTC.

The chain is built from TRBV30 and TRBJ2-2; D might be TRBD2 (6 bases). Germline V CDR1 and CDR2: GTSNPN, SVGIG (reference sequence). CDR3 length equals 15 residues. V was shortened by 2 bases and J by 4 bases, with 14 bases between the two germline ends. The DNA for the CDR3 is TGTGCCTGGAGTCAGGGACTCACCCTCACCGGGGAGCTGTTTTTT. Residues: CAWSQGLTLTGELFF.

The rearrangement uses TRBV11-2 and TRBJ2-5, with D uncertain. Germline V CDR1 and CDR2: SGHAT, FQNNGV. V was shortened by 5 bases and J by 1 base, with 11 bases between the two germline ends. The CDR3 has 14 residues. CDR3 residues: CASSPLRFQETQYF. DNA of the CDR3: TGTGCCAGCAGCCCCCTCCGTTTCCAAGAGACCCAGTACTTC.